A single sample is the source of the 31 T cell receptor beta chains below, sequenced in a study of PD-1 blockade in mismatch repair-deficient tumors. Using immunoSEQ multiplex PCR, the repertoire was profiled, and TCRdb retains in-frame clones only, with some absent. The sample yields under 95,000 clones, approximately 80% seen once. Sample: peripheral blood, taken 44 weeks after starting pembrolizumab. Source of these receptors: an adult with mismatch repair-deficient cancer.

The chain carries TRBV18 and TRBJ2-1; D is possibly TRBD2 (5 bases). Germline CDR1 and CDR2: KGHSH and LQKENI. Trimming pared 6 bases from V and 7 bases from J, leaving 13 bases between. The CDR3 spans 13 residues. CDR3 nucleotides: TGTGCCAGCTCGCAAACTAGGACTAATGAGCAGTTCTTC. This gives the protein CASSQTRTNEQFF.

The V and J genes are TRBV30 and TRBJ2-3; 9 positions match TRBD2. The CDR3 has 14 amino acids. J gave up 2 bases and V 3 bases, and 3 bases lay outside the gene matches. From germline, CDR1 is GTSNPN and CDR2 SVGIG (reference sequence). CDR3: CAWRIAGATDTQYF. The CDR3 DNA sequence: TGTGCCTGGAGAATAGCGGGGGCCACAGATACGCAGTATTTT.

V and J are TRBV10-2 and TRBJ2-7, with 7 bases that match TRBD2. V gave up 5 bases and J gave up 0 bases; unmatched junction bases: 4. The CDR3 has 14 residues. CDR1 and CDR2 (germline): WSHSY, SAAADI. CDR3 coding DNA: TGCGCCAGCAGTTTCAGCGGGGCCTCCTACGAGCAGTACTTC. This gives the protein CASSFSGASYEQYF.

This chain links TRBV4-2 with TRBJ2-5; 11 bases fit TRBD2. This CDR3 contains 18 residues. Germline CDR1 reads LGHNA; CDR2 reads YNFKEQ. V was clipped by 1 base and J by 4 bases; unmatched bases: 11. DNA for the CDR3: TGTGCCAGCAGCCAAGCCGGGACTAGCGGCGGTAGGTTAGAGACCCAGTACTTC. Translating it yields CASSQAGTSGGRLETQYF.

J is TRBJ2-1 and V is TRBV27; no reliable D call. The V end was cut by 4 bases, the J end by 0 bases, with 10 bases between. CDR1 and CDR2 from the germline V gene are MNHEY and SMNVEV (reference sequence). There are 15 residues in the CDR3. CDR3 residues: CASSSTWSSYNEQFF. The CDR3 region has the DNA TGTGCCAGCAGTTCGACGTGGAGCTCCTACAATGAGCAGTTCTTC.

The chain uses TRBV10-2 and TRBJ2-1; 13 bases are a match to TRBD2. CDR1 is WSHSY, CDR2 SAAADI, per germline. The CDR3 extends over 18 amino acids. J gave up 8 bases and V 8 bases, and 18 bases lay outside the gene matches. This chain's CDR3 is CASGFGTSGNVDLYEQFF. In nucleotides, the CDR3 is TGCGCCAGCGGGTTTGGGACTAGCGGGAATGTGGATTTGTATGAGCAGTTCTTC.

The genes are TRBV5-8 and TRBJ2-3; TRBD1 matches 7 bases. The CDR3 totals 14 residues. V was clipped by 2 bases and J by 2 bases; unmatched bases: 2. In germline, CDR1 is SGHTS, CDR2 YDEGEE. The CDR3 sequence: CASSLQGLTDTQYF. The CDR3 coding sequence is TGTGCCAGCAGCTTACAGGGGCTCACAGATACGCAGTATTTT.

This chain uses TRBV19 with TRBJ2-7; possible D gene TRBD1, 6 bases. This CDR3 spans 14 amino acids. Trimming stripped 4 bases from V and 6 bases from J, with 16 bases between. Germline V gene data show CDR1 as LNHDA and CDR2 as SQIVND (reference sequence). The CDR3 bases are TGTGCCAGTAGTAGGTGGGCGCAGGGGTCCGAGCAGTACTTC. It translates to CASSRWAQGSEQYF.

Only one count was recorded for this clone. The V and J genes are TRBV6-1 and TRBJ2-2, with D unclear. This CDR3 region has 11 residues. The V end was cut by 7 bases, the J end by 6 bases, with 6 bases between. CDR1 is MNHNS, CDR2 SASEGT, per germline. CDR3 in amino acids: CASNEAGELFF. For the CDR3, the DNA is TGTGCCAGCAACGAGGCCGGGGAGCTGTTTTTT.

V and J are TRBV13 and TRBJ2-2, with 9 nucleotides matching TRBD2. V shed 4 bases and J 3 bases; nucleotides not matched to a gene: 6. The CDR3 contains 16 residues. The V gene's germline CDR1 is PRHDT and CDR2 FYEKMQ (reference sequence). DNA for the CDR3: TGTGCCAGCAGCTCCCGGGTAGCGGGAGACACCGGGGAGCTGTTTTTT. Translating it yields CASSSRVAGDTGELFF.

This clone showed up just once. The rearrangement links TRBV4-3 to TRBJ2-6; D is unclear. CDR3 length: 15 amino acids. V dropped 0 bases and J dropped 4 bases, with 7 bases sitting between them. Germline V gene lookup returns CDR1 LGHNA and CDR2 YSLEER. The CDR3 region has the DNA TGCGCCAGCAGCCAAGAGTTCGGCGGGGCCAACGTCCTGACTTTC. Its protein product is CASSQEFGGANVLTF.

In its sample, this clone was seen once. The chain carries TRBV6-4 and TRBJ1-1; no definite D call. CDR3 size: 13 residues. V shed 2 bases and J shed 1 base, with 5 bases lying between them. Germline V lookup: CDR1 MRHNA, CDR2 SNTAGT. The CDR3 coding sequence is TGTGCCAGCAGTGACAGTCAGAACACTGAAGCTTTCTTT. Protein product: CASSDSQNTEAFF.

This clone was recorded a few times. This chain connects TRBV19 to TRBJ2-2; D may be TRBD2 (5 bases). The V gene lost 2 bases and the J gene lost 7 bases, with 14 bases spanning the gap. This CDR3 is 15 amino acids long. Germline V gives CDR1 LNHDA, CDR2 SQIVND (reference sequence). The CDR3 is CASSISDGILGELFF. The CDR3 DNA follows: TGTGCCAGTAGTATAAGTGACGGGATTCTCGGGGAGCTGTTTTTT.

This rearrangement joins TRBV6-5 to TRBJ1-1; D is possibly TRBD1 (5 bases). V dropped 5 bases and J dropped 3 bases, with 13 bases sitting between them. The CDR3 spans 14 residues. Looked up from germline, CDR1 is MNHEY and CDR2 is SVGAGI. The CDR3 DNA follows: TGTGCCAGCAGTCAGACCCAGGGTGACACTGAAGCTTTCTTT. Translating it yields CASSQTQGDTEAFF.

The V call is TRBV7-2, the J call TRBJ2-2; perhaps TRBD1 as D (5 bases). The CDR3 runs to 12 residues. Germline lookup yields CDR1 SGHTA and CDR2 FQGNSA. V was pared by 2 bases and J by 10 bases, with 8 bases between. The CDR3 nucleotides read TGTGCCAGCAGCTTATCAGGGAAGGAGCTGTTTTTT. Protein sequence: CASSLSGKELFF.

V and J are TRBV19 and TRBJ1-1; the D gene is possibly TRBD1 (5 bases). Germline assignment: CDR1 LNHDA and CDR2 SQIVND (reference sequence). The V end was cut by 3 bases, the J end by 5 bases, with 10 bases between. The CDR3 totals 13 residues. The CDR3 sequence: CASSIGGYTEAFF. In nucleotides, the CDR3 is TGTGCCAGTAGTATTGGGGGGTATACTGAAGCTTTCTTT. Drawing the rest from reference TRBV19 and TRBJ1-1, the complete variable domain is DGGITQSPKYLFRKEGQNVTLSCEQNLNHDAMYWYRQDPGQGLRLIYYSQIVNDFQKGDIAEGYSVSREKKESFPLTVTSAQKNPTAFYLCASSIGGYTEAFFGQGTRLTVV.

V is TRBV5-4 and J is TRBJ2-3, with 8 positions matching TRBD2. Losses at the gene ends were 0 bases for V and 4 bases for J; bases not matched to a gene: 13. Germline V gives CDR1 SGHNT, CDR2 YYREEE (reference sequence). The CDR3 sequence is 18 residues long. The CDR3 region is CASSLDLTSALVSDTQYF. Here the CDR3 DNA reads TGTGCCAGCAGCTTGGACCTGACTAGCGCCCTAGTATCAGATACGCAGTATTTT.

V gene TRBV4-1 combines with J gene TRBJ1-4; 9 positions agree with TRBD1. With 3 bases clipped from V and 8 bases from J, the junction kept 7 bases outside the gene matches. Germline V gene sequence: CDR1 MGHRA, CDR2 YSYEKL. CDR3 length: 15 amino acids. The DNA for the CDR3 is TGCGCCAGCAGCCAGATAGGGGACAGGGACGAAAAACTGTTTTTT. It yields the protein CASSQIGDRDEKLFF.

The genes are TRBV7-6 and TRBJ1-1; tentative D call: TRBD1 (5 bases). In germline, CDR1 is SGHVS, CDR2 FNYEAQ. V shed 5 bases and J shed 1 base, with 8 bases lying between them. The CDR3 is 13 amino acids. CDR3 coding DNA: TGTGCCAGCAGCCCACAGGAGAACACTGAAGCTTTCTTT. Amino acids: CASSPQENTEAFF. Full variable domain (rest looked up from reference TRBV7-6 and TRBJ1-1): GAGVSQSPRYKVTKRGQDVALRCDPISGHVSLYWYRQALGQGPEFLTYFNYEAQQDKSGLPNDRFSAERPEGSISTLTIQRTEQRDSAMYRCASSPQENTEAFFGQGTRLTVV.

The V gene is TRBV27, the J gene TRBJ1-4, with 8 bases fitting TRBD1. V dropped 6 bases and J dropped 7; count of bases not matched to a gene: 7. Germline lookup yields CDR1 MNHEY and CDR2 SMNVEV (reference sequence). The CDR3 sequence is 14 residues long. CDR3: CASSRTGLSEKLFF. CDR3 coding DNA: TGTGCCAGCAGCCGGACAGGGTTGAGTGAAAAACTGTTTTTT.

This clone was seen a handful of times. J is TRBJ2-1 and V is TRBV7-9; D is unclear. From germline, CDR1 is SEHNR and CDR2 FQNEAQ (reference sequence). The CDR3 contains 11 residues. Trimming left V 1 base short and J 10 bases short, with 5 bases between. The CDR3 DNA is TGTGCCAGCAGCTTAGTGTGGGAGCAGTTCTTC. Translating it yields CASSLVWEQFF.

The J gene is TRBJ2-7, the V gene TRBV18; the D is unclear. Trimming stripped 2 bases from V and 5 bases from J, with 7 bases between. The CDR3 runs 12 residues. Germline assignment: CDR1 KGHSH and CDR2 LQKENI. CDR3 sequence (DNA): TGTGCCAGCTCACCAGAAAGCCACGAGCAGTACTTC. Encoded protein: CASSPESHEQYF.

Comment on this clone: The junction differs from germline at one of its ends, possibly a read error. The J gene is TRBJ2-2, the V gene TRBV30, with TRBD2 identical over 7 bases. Germline CDR1 reads GTSNPN; CDR2 reads SVGIG (reference sequence). The CDR3 totals 15 residues. DNA of the CDR3: TGTGCCTGGAGATGGAAGCGGGATCCCGCCGGGGAGCTGTCTTTT. Protein sequence: CAWRWKRDPAGELSF. The variable domain in full, with the rest retrieved from reference TRBV30 and TRBJ2-2, is SQTIHQWPATLVQPVGSPLSLECTVEGTSNPNLYWYRQAAGRGLQLLFYSVGIGQISSEVPQNLSASRPQDRQFILSSKKLLLSDSGFYLCAWRWKRDPAGELSFGEGSRLTVL.

The rearrangement joins TRBV6-5 to TRBJ2-7; 8 nucleotides line up with TRBD2. With V trimmed by 0 bases and J by 9 bases, 10 bases remained unmatched. The CDR3 length is 15 residues. The germline CDR1 and CDR2 sequences are MNHEY and SVGAGI. Written as DNA, the CDR3 is TGTGCCAGCAGTTACTCGACAGCGGGAGAGTCTGTGCAGTACTTC. This encodes CASSYSTAGESVQYF.

The chain combines TRBV18 with TRBJ2-2; 12 bases agree with TRBD2. Germline loops: CDR1 KGHSH, CDR2 LQKENI. The CDR3 length is 17 residues. J gave up 3 bases and V 0 bases, and 2 bases lay outside the gene matches. DNA of the CDR3: TGTGCCAGCTCACCACCTTCTAGCGGGAGGGACACCGGGGAGCTGTTTTTT. This sequence encodes CASSPPSSGRDTGELFF.

The rearrangement links TRBV6-5 to TRBJ2-7, with 9 bases lining up with TRBD2. Unmatched junction bases numbered 7, after V lost 6 bases and J lost 4 bases. The germline V gene encodes CDR1 MNHEY and CDR2 SVGAGI. The CDR3 has 14 residues. In DNA form, the CDR3 reads TGTGCCAGCAGCCGGACTAGCGATTTATACGAGCAGTACTTC. Protein: CASSRTSDLYEQYF.

The J gene is TRBJ2-5, the V gene TRBV6-6; D is possibly TRBD2 (7 bases). The CDR3 covers 16 residues. CDR1 is MNHNY, CDR2 SVGAGI, per germline (reference sequence). V was cut by 8 bases and J by 7 bases, with 26 bases left in between. The CDR3 spells CASDLGGLAVERTQYF. CDR3 nucleotides: TGTGCCAGCGACCTCGGGGGGCTAGCGGTAGAGAGGACCCAGTACTTC.

Here the CDR3 reads CASNPDRNEQFF. The CDR3 DNA reads as TGTGCCAGCAACCCTGACCGCAATGAGCAGTTCTTC. The chain recombines TRBV6-5 with TRBJ2-1; D is uncertain. V was cut by 7 bases and J by 6 bases, with 10 bases left in between. This CDR3 comprises 12 residues. Germline V gene data show CDR1 as MNHEY and CDR2 as SVGAGI.

V and J are TRBV7-9 and TRBJ2-1; 13 nucleotides match TRBD2. CDR1 and CDR2 from the germline V gene are SEHNR and FQNEAQ (reference sequence). CDR3 length: 15 residues. V dropped 3 bases and J dropped 10; count of bases not matched to a gene: 6. The chain's CDR3 is CASSFGLAGAKEQFF. The CDR3 nucleotides are TGTGCCAGCAGCTTTGGACTAGCGGGAGCAAAGGAGCAGTTCTTC.

This sequence joins TRBV7-9 and TRBJ2-7; possibly TRBD2 for D (6 bases). Trimming removed 8 bases at V and 6 bases at J, with 14 bases between. This CDR3 is built from 12 residues. Germline lookup yields CDR1 SEHNR and CDR2 FQNEAQ (reference sequence). This CDR3 reads CASWPGAGEQYF. DNA of the CDR3: TGTGCCAGCTGGCCCGGAGCGGGCGAGCAGTACTTC.

The chain combines TRBV6-1 with TRBJ1-2; D remains unclear. Trimming left V 1 base short and J 4 bases short, with 7 bases between. The CDR3 sequence is 13 residues long. Germline-derived CDR1 and CDR2 are MNHNS and SASEGT. CDR3 protein: CASSEDRLYGYTF. The CDR3 nucleotides read TGTGCCAGCAGTGAAGATCGACTCTATGGCTACACCTTC.